Listed here is a single T cell receptor (beta chain). Sequenced by immunoSEQ multiplex PCR; TCRdb stores in-frame clones only, minus some. The sample records 270,000 or so clones, over 75% being singletons. This sample stems from a study of blood T cell repertoires in COVID-19. Study as a whole: Samples taken during acute and convalescent COVID-19 were collected in the United States, Italy and Spain. Sources were T cells, B-cell-depleted T cells, or PBMCs; the material itself was cDNA or gDNA.

Per the germline V gene, CDR1 is LGHDT and CDR2 is YNNKEL (reference sequence). V dropped 3 bases and J dropped 8; count of bases not matched to a gene: 11. The CDR3 runs to 16 residues. V usage is TRBV3-1 (or the pseudogene TRBV3-2) and J usage is TRBJ1-4; 8 nucleotides match TRBD1. This clonotype was sampled from a human donor in a cohort sampled during active COVID-19. The sample consisted of peripheral blood. The CDR3 DNA reads TGTGCCAGCAGCCACCACTTGGACAGGGTGGTGGAAAAACTGTTTTTT. Protein product: CASSHHLDRVVEKLFF.